Below, 2 T cell receptor beta chains from the same sample are listed, as sequenced in a study of memory CD4+ T cells and cytomegalovirus serostatus. The sort gate was single viable CD3+CD4+CD8-CD45RO+ cells for memory CD4+ T cells. The table came from immunoSEQ multiplex PCR; TCRdb's copy has only in-frame clones and leaves some out. The sample includes about 58,000 clones, approximately 82% of them seen just once. Specimen: memory CD4+ T cells from blood. The receptors stem from an adult in good health and CMV-seronegative. Some clones in this sample may be carry-over from other donors' samples.

The rearrangement links TRBV7-7 to TRBJ2-1, with 9 bases matching TRBD2. This CDR3 comprises 15 residues. The V and J ends lost 2 bases and 7 bases, in that order; junction bases with no gene match: 6. The germline V gene encodes CDR1 SSHAT and CDR2 FNYEAQ (reference sequence). CDR3 amino acids: CASSLLAGRGNEQFF. CDR3 nucleotides: TGTGCCAGCAGCTTACTAGCGGGAAGGGGAAATGAGCAGTTCTTC.

The chain employs TRBV7-2 and TRBJ2-5; D possibly uses TRBD1 or TRBD2 (6 bases each). The germline CDR1 and CDR2 sequences are SGHTA and FQGNSA. This CDR3 has 14 amino acids. With 5 bases removed from V and 5 bases from J, the gap between germline ends came to 15 bases. The CDR3 bases are TGTGCCAGCAGCCTCTCGGGGGCGGCCGAGACCCAGTACTTC. Amino acid sequence: CASSLSGAAETQYF.